This T cell receptor beta chain was identified during a study of early T cells in non-severe SARS-CoV-2 infection. Study at large: Whole-blood bulk RNA, unsorted, was sequenced, and chains were unpaired. Study-level results: A preference for anti-spike CD8 responses marked VDJdb matching, which missed private and CD4 specificities.

Each single cDNA molecule received a unique molecular identifier. MiXCR, run by TCRdb on the 5' RACE reads, gives a single entry per CDR3 protein. The repertoire holds about 71,000 distinct CDR3 sequences, with roughly an eighth as singletons. This clonotype was counted ten times or more. Its antigen is not identified. The germline CDR1 and CDR2 sequences are LNHNV and YYDKDF (reference sequence). V shed 3 bases and J 7 bases; nucleotides not matched to a gene: 9. This CDR3 is built from 16 residues. The J gene is TRBJ2-1, the V gene TRBV15; 10 bases line up with TRBD1. The source is an adult who was a healthcare worker with PCR-confirmed SARS-CoV-2 infection or an uninfected control (not recorded which). Sequences were obtained from whole blood. The CDR3 spells CATSRTGTGVRNEQFF. The CDR3 coding sequence is TGTGCCACCAGCAGGACCGGGACAGGGGTACGGAATGAGCAGTTCTTC.